This TCR beta chain derives from a study of tumor-infiltrating lymphocytes in primary liver carcinoma. Turning to the study itself: The tumors ranged from about 4 to 10 cm across and fell within stage T1-T3 N0M0.

Study-level results: Tumor-blood pairs (like tumor-adjacent pairs) overlapped less than tumor region pairs did.

V lost 6 bases to trimming and J lost 12 bases; unmatched junction nucleotides: 14. This CDR3 region has 15 residues. Making TCR beta cDNA involved 400 to 600 ng total RNA and a constant-region primer. Construction of TCR beta libraries relied on three successive nested multiplex PCR rounds employing slightly modified ARM-PCR. The two initial PCR rounds, roughly 10 cycles each, used TRBV1-TRBV30 forward and C-beta reverse primers. TCRdb analysed the multiplex PCR reads with MiXCR anew, one entry per CDR3 protein. The sample has fewer than 400,000 distinct CDR3 sequences, 50% to 75% seen once. This clonotype was detected ten times or more. Its matching antigen is unknown. Germline DNA was also extracted, while the blood RNA originated from unsorted whole blood.

Sequencing used peripheral blood. The rearrangement uses TRBV12-3 or TRBV12-4 and TRBJ1-4; TRBD1 agrees at 9 bases. The TCR comes from a woman aged 25 to 45 with primary liver carcinoma and hepatitis B virus infection. The CDR3 coding sequence is TGTGCCAGCAGCTTGATTACAGGGGGCGCGCCCGAACTGTTTTTT. It is translated as CASSLITGGAPELFF.